These 19 T cell receptor beta chains originate from one sample sequenced in a study of blood T cells in healthy people across ages. For the second PCR, which ran for about 6 to 11 cycles, a sample-barcoded 5' primer and a J-beta primer mix were used. TCRdb processed the 5' RACE reads anew with MiXCR; each CDR3 protein has one entry. There are some 900,000 distinct CDR3 sequences in the sample; under 50% occur only once, and over 10% lies in the top ten. What was sequenced was blood. These receptors originate from a man aged 25-45 years in good health.

In its sample, this clonotype was seen many times. V is TRBV24-1 and J is TRBJ2-7; 9 bases match TRBD1. The trim removed 4 bases at V and 6 bases at J, leaving 6 bases unmatched. The CDR3 spans 14 residues. Germline CDR1 and CDR2: KGHDR and SFDVKD. Written as DNA, the CDR3 is TGTGCCACCAGTGACGGGACAGGGCTGGGCGAGCAGTACTTC. It translates to CATSDGTGLGEQYF.

The genes are TRBV2 and TRBJ2-6, with a tentative D call TRBD1 (6 bases). Trimming left V 8 bases short and J 2 bases short, with 19 bases between. CDR1 and CDR2 from the germline V gene are SNHLY and FYNNEI. The CDR3 spans 17 residues. CDR3 sequence reads: CASQRTVVQAGANVLTF. The CDR3 DNA reads TGTGCCAGCCAAAGGACAGTCGTACAAGCTGGGGCCAACGTCCTGACTTTC.

CDR3 residues: CASSPTTGVSNQPQHF. CDR3 bases: TGTGCCAGCAGCCCAACGACAGGCGTTAGCAATCAGCCCCAGCATTTT. The genes are TRBV3-1 and TRBJ1-5; weak D call: TRBD1 (6 bases). Germline-derived CDR1 and CDR2 are LGHDT and YNNKEL (reference sequence). V dropped 4 bases and J dropped 0 bases, with 13 bases sitting between them. This CDR3 has 16 amino acids.

The CDR3 protein is CASNPGRAYTEAFF. The CDR3 nucleotides are TGTGCCAGCAACCCAGGGAGGGCCTACACTGAAGCTTTCTTT. V is TRBV12-3 or TRBV12-4 and J is TRBJ1-1, with a tentative D call TRBD1 (5 bases). The CDR3 is made up of 14 amino acids. V lost 7 bases and J 3 bases, leaving 15 bases between the germline ends.

This clonotype was seen more than once but under ten times. V gene TRBV6-1 combines with J gene TRBJ2-7; D possibly corresponds to TRBD1 (5 bases). Trimming took off 6 bases at V and 3 bases at J, with 12 bases between the two ends. Germline values: CDR1 MNHNS, CDR2 SASEGT. The CDR3 consists of 13 residues. The CDR3 DNA is TGTGCCAGCAGATCCTTAGGGGTCTACGAGCAGTACTTC. As protein: CASRSLGVYEQYF.

CDR3 loop: CASSITGFSTEAFF. In nucleotides, the CDR3 is TGTGCCAGCAGCATTACAGGGTTTTCGACTGAAGCTTTCTTT. The V gene is TRBV7-9, the J gene TRBJ1-1, with D maybe TRBD1 (6 bases). CDR3 length: 14 residues. Trimming removed 5 bases from V and 5 bases from J, with 15 bases in between. Looked up from germline, CDR1 is SEHNR and CDR2 is FQNEAQ (reference sequence).

The chain carries TRBV5-1 and TRBJ2-3, with 11 positions matching TRBD2. Germline loops: CDR1 SGHRS, CDR2 YFSETQ. V lost 6 bases, J lost 5 bases, and 11 bases stayed unmatched. The CDR3 is 16 amino acids. The CDR3 loop is CASNVALAGGGDTQYF. The CDR3 DNA reads as TGCGCCAGCAACGTGGCCCTAGCGGGGGGAGGAGATACGCAGTATTTT.

Of note for this clonotype: A much larger clonotype is one base distant, so this may be a read error. The rearrangement uses TRBV6-6 and TRBJ2-1; D call uncertain. The V and J ends lost 0 bases and 7 bases respectively, with 4 bases between them. The CDR3 loop spans 12 amino acids. Germline V lookup: CDR1 MNHNY, CDR2 SVGAGI (reference sequence). The CDR3 DNA follows: TGTGCCAGCAGTTACTCTCGGAATGAGCAGTTCTTC. Translated, it gives CASSYSRNEQFF.

The chain joins TRBV7-6 to TRBJ2-1; D uncertain. The V gene lost 3 bases and the J gene lost 0 bases, with 12 bases spanning the gap. This CDR3 comprises 16 residues. CDR1 and CDR2 (germline): SGHVS, FNYEAQ. CDR3 nucleotides: TGTGCCAGCAGCTTCCCTCGGCTTAGCTCCTACAATGAGCAGTTCTTC. Its translation: CASSFPRLSSYNEQFF.

This clonotype was detected only a few times. The chain uses TRBV12-3 or TRBV12-4 and TRBJ2-1; 11 bases are shared with TRBD2. J was trimmed by 0 bases and V by 6 bases; bases with no gene match: 7. This CDR3 is 17 amino acids long. The CDR3 sequence: CASRASGGISSYNEQFF. The DNA of the CDR3 is TGTGCCAGCAGGGCTAGCGGGGGGATCAGCTCCTACAATGAGCAGTTCTTC.

The gene calls are TRBV5-4 and TRBJ1-2; 8 positions match TRBD1. Germline CDR1 SGHNT, CDR2 YYREEE (reference sequence). CDR3 length: 16 residues. The trim removed 0 bases at V and 2 bases at J, leaving 6 bases unmatched. The CDR3 DNA sequence: TGTGCCAGCAGCTTGGACTCCGCAGGGGGCAACTATGGCTACACCTTC. This gives the protein CASSLDSAGGNYGYTF.

This clonotype has just a few counts. V usage is TRBV7-9 and J usage is TRBJ2-5, with D unclear. Germline V gives CDR1 SEHNR, CDR2 FQNEAQ (reference sequence). This CDR3 has 15 amino acids. V shed 3 bases and J shed 0 bases, with 11 bases lying between them. The CDR3 DNA follows: TGTGCCAGCAGCTTTGCGGTAAAGTACCAAGAGACCCAGTACTTC. It yields the protein CASSFAVKYQETQYF.

This clonotype was detected only a few times. The chain is built from TRBV25-1 and TRBJ2-1; D might be TRBD1 or TRBD2, each matching 6 bases. V was clipped by 0 bases and J by 4 bases, with 16 bases between them. Germline V gene data show CDR1 as MGHDK and CDR2 as SYGVNS. The length of the CDR3 is 17 residues. The CDR3 DNA is TGTGCCAGCAGTGAATATAGACGGGGGCCCCTTTACAATGAGCAGTTCTTC. Encoded protein: CASSEYRRGPLYNEQFF. The complete variable domain, with remaining parts taken from reference TRBV25-1 and TRBJ2-1, reads EADIYQTPRYLVIGTGKKITLECSQTMGHDKMYWYQQDPGMELHLIHYSYGVNSTEKGDLSSESTVSRIRTEHFPLTLESARPSHTSQYLCASSEYRRGPLYNEQFFGPGTRLTVL.

This clonotype was picked up one time. The chain uses TRBV5-1 and TRBJ1-1; D is ambiguous. The CDR3 extends over 14 amino acids. Trimming took off 0 bases at V and 7 bases at J, with 13 bases between the two ends. CDR1 and CDR2 (germline): SGHRS, YFSETQ. The CDR3 reads CASSLETTGSEAFF. CDR3 coding DNA: TGCGCCAGCAGCTTGGAAACCACGGGGAGTGAAGCTTTCTTT.

This clonotype was recorded once. A junction boundary mismatches the germline segment, possibly from a read error. The CDR3 DNA is TGTGCCAGCAGTGGAGTCCGGGACAGGAATAACTATGGTTACACCTTC. Its protein is CASSGVRDRNNYGYTF. V is TRBV6-1 and J is TRBJ1-2, with TRBD1 matching 8 bases. The germline CDR1 and CDR2 sequences are MNHNS and SASEGT. The CDR3 is made up of 16 amino acids.

The rearrangement joins TRBV30 to TRBJ1-6; 7 bases are a match to TRBD1. Germline V gene lookup returns CDR1 GTSNPN and CDR2 SVGIG (reference sequence). The V gene end was trimmed by 2 bases and the J gene end by 8 bases; junction bases not matched to a gene: 3. This CDR3 spans 13 amino acids. The CDR3 sequence: CAWSRTGDSPLHF. Here the CDR3 DNA reads TGTGCCTGGAGTCGAACAGGGGATTCACCCCTCCACTTT.

The chain uses TRBV27 and TRBJ2-3; 10 bases align to TRBD1. Germline CDR1 and CDR2: MNHEY and SMNVEV (reference sequence). The trim removed 4 bases at V and 7 bases at J, leaving 8 bases unmatched. This CDR3 is built from 15 residues. In DNA form, the CDR3 reads TGTGCCAGCAGTTCGCCGGGACAGGGGACACATACGCAGTATTTT. Its protein is CASSSPGQGTHTQYF.

This clonotype was detected only a few times. The chain couples TRBV2 to TRBJ2-1; D not resolved. The CDR3 covers 14 residues. The germline V gene has CDR1 SNHLY and CDR2 FYNNEI. Trimming took off 4 bases at V and 0 bases at J, with 7 bases between the two ends. CDR3 sequence reads: CASSGQSSYNEQFF. The DNA for the CDR3 is TGTGCCAGCAGTGGGCAGAGCTCCTACAATGAGCAGTTCTTC.

This clonotype was observed at least ten times. The gene calls are TRBV29-1 and TRBJ1-1, with 7 bases lining up with TRBD1. V lost 7 bases and J lost 4; bases outside the gene matches: 3. This CDR3 contains 11 residues. Germline CDR1 SQVTM, CDR2 ANQGSEA. DNA of the CDR3: TGCAGCGGTGGACAGGCCACTGAAGCTTTCTTT. It encodes CSGGQATEAFF.